This record covers a single T cell receptor (beta chain). V was cut by 2 bases and J by 5 bases, with 5 bases left in between. This CDR3 contains 12 residues. Germline V gene data show CDR1 as SNHLY and CDR2 as FYNNEI. The data were taken from a study of blood T cell repertoires in COVID-19. Study information: Acute-phase and convalescent COVID-19 samples originated in the United States, Italy and Spain. T cells, B-cell-depleted T cells, or PBMCs provided the cDNA or gDNA that served as material.

Profiling relied on immunoSEQ multiplex PCR, and the TCRdb table lists in-frame clones only, not all of them. Found here are roughly 70,000 clones, roughly 80% of them singletons; the top ten hold approximately 5%. This clonotype was obtained from a woman older than 75 with active or convalescent COVID-19. This sequence joins TRBV2 and TRBJ2-3, with unresolved D. Specimen: peripheral blood. CDR3 bases: TGTGCCAGCAGTGAATGGCAAGATACGCAGTATTTT. Translated, it gives CASSEWQDTQYF.